This T cell receptor beta chain was recovered during a study of chemoradiotherapy in HPV16-positive cancers. Whole-study findings and limits: Functional assays defining HPV-specific T cells used only a couple of HPV16-positive patients. Non-HPV-specific T cells did not expand in tumors during treatment, whereas candidate HPV-specific clones and E7-related motifs did.

A single count supports this clone. The target antigen is unknown. Generated by immunoSEQ multiplex PCR, the TCRdb table keeps only in-frame clones and is missing some. The sample lists a few hundred clones, approximately 80% seen once, with about 30% in the top ten. CDR1 and CDR2 from the germline V gene are SGHDT and YYEEEE. There are 15 residues in the CDR3. V dropped 2 bases and J dropped 9; count of bases not matched to a gene: 9. The rearrangement uses TRBV5-6 and TRBJ2-3, with TRBD1 matching 10 bases. This specimen consisted of tumor tissue, obtained from a patient who underwent chemoradiotherapy. The TCR originated in a human donor with HPV-associated anogenital cancer. CDR3 sequence: CASSFGQGVITTQYF. CDR3 DNA: TGTGCCAGCAGCTTCGGACAGGGGGTAATTACCACGCAGTATTTT.